This T cell receptor (beta chain) is drawn from a study of graft-versus-host responses after intestinal transplantation. On the study more broadly: Those transplanted obtained multivisceral, liver-intestinal, or isolated intestinal grafts.

Germline assignment: CDR1 SEHNR and CDR2 FQNEAQ (reference sequence). The V and J ends lost 5 bases and 6 bases, in that order; junction bases with no gene match: 12. The CDR3 runs to 16 residues. In the case of this clone: Antigen: not known.

Whole-study findings and limits: Early post-transplant falls in HvG clones accompanied the peak levels of circulating GvH clones. Some patients had graft-donor T cell macrochimerism, and their allografts showed high graft-versus-host to host-versus-graft clonal ratios. Detection of GvH clones occurred in recipient marrow, and some had their first appearance in ileum or blood.

The table came from immunoSEQ multiplex PCR; TCRdb's copy has only in-frame clones and leaves some out. The sample yields about 130,000 clones, around 90% seen once. The specimen comprised unstimulated CD4+ T cells sorted from spleen or lymph node cells, sampled before intestinal transplant. This receptor was identified in a human donor who received an intestinal transplant. V and J are TRBV7-9 and TRBJ1-4; 7 bases line up with TRBD1. This CDR3 is CASSPLGTAGDEKLFF. CDR3 bases: TGTGCCAGCAGCCCACTTGGGACAGCAGGGGATGAAAAACTGTTTTTT.